This TCR beta chain was profiled in a study of read filtering for tumor transcriptome and immune sequencing. Study summary: The cohort had 17 men and approximately 14 women aged roughly 47 to 85, mean about 68 years. Whole-transcriptome libraries were prepared after DNase treatment.

As concerns this clonotype: Its antigen is still unknown.

Molecular barcoded adaptors covering alpha/delta and beta/gamma chains were used on approximately 400 ng RNA. TCRdb re-analysed the reads in MiXCR, keeping a single row per CDR3 protein. Of some 130,000 distinct CDR3 sequences listed, less than 15% are singletons. Study-wide points: Single-read clonotypes: around 81% of IR-seq clonotypes (around 3.5% of reads), more than 70% of RNA-seq clonotypes (44.6% of reads). Compared with RNA-seq, IR-seq gave much higher clonotype depth and reliability.

Germline V gene lookup returns CDR1 SGHVS and CDR2 FQNEAQ. V gave up 5 bases and J gave up 1 base, with 5 bases separating them. The CDR3 loop spans 13 amino acids. The sequenced sample was a population of CD138-negative cells sorted from bone marrow. The origin of this receptor is a donor at least 40 years old with multiple myeloma. The chain has TRBV7-8 and TRBJ2-2; no firm D call. This chain's CDR3 is CASSAVNTGELFF. The CDR3 DNA sequence: TGTGCCAGCAGCGCAGTGAACACCGGGGAGCTGTTTTTT.